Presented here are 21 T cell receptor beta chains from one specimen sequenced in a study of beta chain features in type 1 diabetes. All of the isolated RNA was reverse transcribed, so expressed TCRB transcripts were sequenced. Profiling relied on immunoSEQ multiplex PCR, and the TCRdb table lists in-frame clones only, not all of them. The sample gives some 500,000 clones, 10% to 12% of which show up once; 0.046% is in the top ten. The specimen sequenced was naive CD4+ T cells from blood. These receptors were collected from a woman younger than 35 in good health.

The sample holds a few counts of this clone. CDR3: CASIQPVGGGMSTEAFF. For the CDR3, the DNA is TGTGCCAGCATTCAACCCGTTGGAGGGGGGATGAGCACTGAAGCTTTCTTT. The chain carries TRBV28 and TRBJ1-1; a possible D gene is TRBD1 (6 bases). Germline V gene sequence: CDR1 MDHEN, CDR2 SYDVKM. Trimming left V 7 bases short and J 4 bases short, with 25 bases between. The CDR3 covers 17 residues.

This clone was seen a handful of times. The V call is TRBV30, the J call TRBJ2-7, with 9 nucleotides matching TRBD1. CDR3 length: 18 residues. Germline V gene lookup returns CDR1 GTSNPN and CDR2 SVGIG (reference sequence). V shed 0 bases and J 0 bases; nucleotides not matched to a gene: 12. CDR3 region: CAWSVIWGQGVISYEQYF. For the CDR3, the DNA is TGTGCCTGGAGTGTAATATGGGGACAGGGTGTGATCTCCTACGAGCAGTACTTC. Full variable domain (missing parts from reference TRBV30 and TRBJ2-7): SQTIHQWPATLVQPVGSPLSLECTVEGTSNPNLYWYRQAAGRGLQLLFYSVGIGQISSEVPQNLSASRPQDRQFILSSKKLLLSDSGFYLCAWSVIWGQGVISYEQYFGPGTRLTVT.

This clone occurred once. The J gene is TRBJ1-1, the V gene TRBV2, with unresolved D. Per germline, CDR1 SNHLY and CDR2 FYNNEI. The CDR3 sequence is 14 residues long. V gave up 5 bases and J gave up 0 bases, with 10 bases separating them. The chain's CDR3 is CASSLDIMNTEAFF. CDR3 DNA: TGTGCCAGCAGTCTAGATATCATGAACACTGAAGCTTTCTTT.

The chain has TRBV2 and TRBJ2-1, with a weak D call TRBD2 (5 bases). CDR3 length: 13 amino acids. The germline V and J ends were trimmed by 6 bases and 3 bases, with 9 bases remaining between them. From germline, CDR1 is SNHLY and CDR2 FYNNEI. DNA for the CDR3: TGTGCCAGCAGCGCCCGGGACTACAATGAGCAGTTCTTC. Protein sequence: CASSARDYNEQFF.

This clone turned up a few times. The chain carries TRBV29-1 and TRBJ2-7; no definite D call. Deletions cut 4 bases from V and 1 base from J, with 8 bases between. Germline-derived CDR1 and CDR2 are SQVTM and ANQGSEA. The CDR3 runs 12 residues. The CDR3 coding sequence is TGCAGCGTTGGAACGGTTTCCTACGAGCAGTACTTC. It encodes CSVGTVSYEQYF.

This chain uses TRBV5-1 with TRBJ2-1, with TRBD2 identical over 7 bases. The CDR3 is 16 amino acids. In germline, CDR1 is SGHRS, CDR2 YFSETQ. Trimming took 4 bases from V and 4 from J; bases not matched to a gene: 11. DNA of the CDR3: TGCGCCAGCAGCCCGACCTGGCTAGCGGTGTACAATGAGCAGTTCTTC. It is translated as CASSPTWLAVYNEQFF.

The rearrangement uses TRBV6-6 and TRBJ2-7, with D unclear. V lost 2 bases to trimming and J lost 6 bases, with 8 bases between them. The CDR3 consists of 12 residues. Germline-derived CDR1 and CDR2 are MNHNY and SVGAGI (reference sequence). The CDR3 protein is CASSYVGSEQYF. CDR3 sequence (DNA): TGTGCCAGCAGTTACGTGGGGTCCGAGCAGTACTTC.

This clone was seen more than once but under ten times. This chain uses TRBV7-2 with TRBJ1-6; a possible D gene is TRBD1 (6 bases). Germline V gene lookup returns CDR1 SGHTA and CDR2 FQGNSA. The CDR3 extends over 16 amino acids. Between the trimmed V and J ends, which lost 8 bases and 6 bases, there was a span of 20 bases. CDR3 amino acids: CASGGPQGILNSPLHF. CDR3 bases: TGTGCCAGCGGGGGACCCCAGGGGATTCTTAATTCACCCCTCCACTTT.

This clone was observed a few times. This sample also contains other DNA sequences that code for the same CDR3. In nucleotides, the CDR3 is TGTGCCAGCAGTTTAGGGGGCTACGAGCAGTACGTC. Translation: CASSLGGYEQYV. V usage is TRBV28 and J usage is TRBJ2-7, with D possibly being TRBD1 or TRBD2 (5 bases each). The V gene lost 2 bases and the J gene lost 3 bases, with 5 bases spanning the gap. The CDR3 spans 12 residues. Germline CDR1 MDHEN, CDR2 SYDVKM.

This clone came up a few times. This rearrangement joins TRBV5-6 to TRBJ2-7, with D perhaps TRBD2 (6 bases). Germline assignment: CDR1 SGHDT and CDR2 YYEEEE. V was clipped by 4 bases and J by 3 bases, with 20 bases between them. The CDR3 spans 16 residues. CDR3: CASSRGTLETLYEQYV. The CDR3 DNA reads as TGTGCCAGCAGCCGGGGGACTCTAGAAACCCTCTACGAGCAGTACGTC.

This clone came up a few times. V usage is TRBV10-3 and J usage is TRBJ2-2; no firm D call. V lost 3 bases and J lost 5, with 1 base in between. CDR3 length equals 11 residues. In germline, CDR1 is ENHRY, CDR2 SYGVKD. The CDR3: CAISETGELFF. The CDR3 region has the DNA TGTGCCATCAGTGAAACCGGGGAGCTGTTTTTT.

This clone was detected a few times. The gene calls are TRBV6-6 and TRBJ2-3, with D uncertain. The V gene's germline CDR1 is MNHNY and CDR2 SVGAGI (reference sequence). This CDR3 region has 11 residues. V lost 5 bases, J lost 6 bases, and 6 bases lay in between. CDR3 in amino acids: CASSPFDTQYF. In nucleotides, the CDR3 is TGTGCCAGCAGTCCCTTTGATACGCAGTATTTT.

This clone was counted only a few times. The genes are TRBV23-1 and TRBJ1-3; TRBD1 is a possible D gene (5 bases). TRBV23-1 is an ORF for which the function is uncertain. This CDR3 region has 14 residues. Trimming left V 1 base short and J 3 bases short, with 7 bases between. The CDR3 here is CASSQYRHGNTIYF. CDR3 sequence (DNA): TGCGCCAGCAGTCAATACAGGCATGGAAACACCATATATTTT.

The CDR3 region is CASSRTGLAIDKQFF. CDR3 coding DNA: TGCGCCAGCAGCCGGACAGGACTAGCCATCGATAAGCAGTTCTTC. The chain joins TRBV4-1 to TRBJ2-1; possibly TRBD2 for D (8 bases). Trimming took off 4 bases at V and 11 bases at J, with 21 bases between the two ends. Germline CDR1 MGHRA, CDR2 YSYEKL. The CDR3 is 15 amino acids.

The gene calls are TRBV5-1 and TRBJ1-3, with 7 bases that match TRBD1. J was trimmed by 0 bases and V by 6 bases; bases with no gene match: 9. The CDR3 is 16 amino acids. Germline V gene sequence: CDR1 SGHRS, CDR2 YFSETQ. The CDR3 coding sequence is TGCGCCAGCAATAGAGGGGGCGCGACCTCTGGAAACACCATATATTTT. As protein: CASNRGGATSGNTIYF.

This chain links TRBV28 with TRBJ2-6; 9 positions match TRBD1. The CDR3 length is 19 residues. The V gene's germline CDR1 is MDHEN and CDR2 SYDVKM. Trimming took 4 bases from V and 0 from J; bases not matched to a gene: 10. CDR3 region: CASSSFPGQGFSGANVLTF. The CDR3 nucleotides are TGTGCCAGCAGTTCTTTCCCGGGACAGGGCTTCTCTGGGGCCAACGTCCTGACTTTC.

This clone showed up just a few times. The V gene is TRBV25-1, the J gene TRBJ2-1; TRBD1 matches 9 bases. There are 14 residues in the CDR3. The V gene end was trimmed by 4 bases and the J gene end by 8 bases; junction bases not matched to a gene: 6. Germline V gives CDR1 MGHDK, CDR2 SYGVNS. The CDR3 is CASSAGTGMDEQFF. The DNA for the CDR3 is TGTGCCAGCAGTGCCGGGACAGGGATGGATGAGCAGTTCTTC.

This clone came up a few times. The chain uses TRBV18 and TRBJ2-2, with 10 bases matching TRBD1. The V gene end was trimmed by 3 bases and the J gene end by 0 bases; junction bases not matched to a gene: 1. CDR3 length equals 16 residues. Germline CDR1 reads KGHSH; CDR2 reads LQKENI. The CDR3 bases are TGTGCCAGCTCACCGACAGGGGGCTCGAACACCGGGGAGCTGTTTTTT. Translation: CASSPTGGSNTGELFF.

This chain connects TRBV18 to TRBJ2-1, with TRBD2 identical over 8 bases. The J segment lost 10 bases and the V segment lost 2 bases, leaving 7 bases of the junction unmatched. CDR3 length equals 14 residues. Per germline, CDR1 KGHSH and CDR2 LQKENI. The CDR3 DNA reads TGTGCCAGCTCACCAACCGGGACTAGTGTCGAGCAGTTCTTC. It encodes CASSPTGTSVEQFF.

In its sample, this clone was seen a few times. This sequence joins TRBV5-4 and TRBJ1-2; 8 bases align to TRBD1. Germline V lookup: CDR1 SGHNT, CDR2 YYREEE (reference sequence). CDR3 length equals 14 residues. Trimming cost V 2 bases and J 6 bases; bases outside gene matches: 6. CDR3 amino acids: CASSFFDRGDGYTF. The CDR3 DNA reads TGTGCCAGCAGCTTCTTCGACAGGGGTGATGGCTACACCTTC. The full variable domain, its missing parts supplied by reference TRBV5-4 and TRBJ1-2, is ETGVTQSPTHLIKTRGQQVTLRCSSQSGHNTVSWYQQALGQGPQFIFQYYREEENGRGNFPPRFSGLQFPNYSSELNVNALELDDSALYLCASSFFDRGDGYTFGSGTRLTVV.

CDR3 sequence reads: CASSSLPLGGETQYF. CDR3 sequence (DNA): TGTGCCAGCAGCTCACTACCTTTGGGAGGAGAGACCCAGTACTTC. V is TRBV7-2 and J is TRBJ2-5; possibly TRBD2 for D (6 bases). Germline V gene sequence: CDR1 SGHTA, CDR2 FQGNSA. CDR3 size: 15 residues. Trimming took 4 bases from V and 4 from J, leaving 16 bases between them.